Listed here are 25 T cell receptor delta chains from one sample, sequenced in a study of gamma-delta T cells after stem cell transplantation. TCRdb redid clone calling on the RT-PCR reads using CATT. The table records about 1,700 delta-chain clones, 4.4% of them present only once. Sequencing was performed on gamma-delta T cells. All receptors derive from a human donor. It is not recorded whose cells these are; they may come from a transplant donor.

The CDR3 sequence is CACDTVLGDTRLLGDTDKLIF. CDR3 nucleotides: TGTGCCTGTGACACTGTACTGGGGGATACGAGACTTTTGGGGGACACCGATAAACTCATCTTT. V is TRDV2 and J is TRDJ1; 13 bases line up with TRDD3. The CDR3 is 21 residues long. J lost 0 bases, V lost 1 base, and 16 bases had no gene match. Germline V gene lookup returns CDR1 GEAIGNYY and CDR2 EKD.

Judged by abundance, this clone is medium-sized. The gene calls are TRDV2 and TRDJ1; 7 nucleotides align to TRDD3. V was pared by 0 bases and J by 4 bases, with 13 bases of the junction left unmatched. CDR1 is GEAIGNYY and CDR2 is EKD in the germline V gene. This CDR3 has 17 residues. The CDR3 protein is CACDTWGSLQGLDKLIF. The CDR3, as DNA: TGTGCCTGTGACACCTGGGGGAGTCTCCAGGGCCTCGATAAACTCATCTTT.

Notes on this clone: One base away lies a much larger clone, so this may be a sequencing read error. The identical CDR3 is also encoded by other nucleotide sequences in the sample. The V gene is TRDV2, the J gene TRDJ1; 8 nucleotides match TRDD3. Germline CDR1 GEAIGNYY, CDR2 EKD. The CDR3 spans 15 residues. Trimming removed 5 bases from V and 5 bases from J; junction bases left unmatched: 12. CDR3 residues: CACVPLGDWQDKLIF. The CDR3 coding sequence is TGTGCCTGTGTCCCATTGGGGGATTGGCAGGATAAACTCATCTTT.

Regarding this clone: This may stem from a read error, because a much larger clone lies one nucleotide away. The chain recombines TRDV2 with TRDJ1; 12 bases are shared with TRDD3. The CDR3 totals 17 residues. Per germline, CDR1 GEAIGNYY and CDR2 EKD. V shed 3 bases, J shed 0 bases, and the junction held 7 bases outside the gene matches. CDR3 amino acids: CACDSLGDTENTDKLIF. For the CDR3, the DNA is TGTGCCTGTGACTCTCTGGGGGATACGGAGAACACCGATAAACTCATCTTT.

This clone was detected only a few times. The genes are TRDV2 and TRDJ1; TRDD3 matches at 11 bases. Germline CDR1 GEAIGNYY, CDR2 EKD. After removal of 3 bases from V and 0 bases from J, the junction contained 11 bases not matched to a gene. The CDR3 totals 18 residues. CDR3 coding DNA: TGTGCCTGTGACCCCCTGGTGGGGGATACGGGGGACACCGATAAACTCATCTTT. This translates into CACDPLVGDTGDTDKLIF.

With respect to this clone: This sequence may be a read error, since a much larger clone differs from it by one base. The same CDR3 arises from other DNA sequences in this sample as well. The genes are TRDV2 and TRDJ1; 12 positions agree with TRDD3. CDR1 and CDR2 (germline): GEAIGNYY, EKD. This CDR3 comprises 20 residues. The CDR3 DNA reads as TGCGCCTGTGATAAGGTACTGGGGGATACCAAGCTACTGTACACCGATAAACTCATCTTT. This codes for CACDKVLGDTKLLYTDKLIF.

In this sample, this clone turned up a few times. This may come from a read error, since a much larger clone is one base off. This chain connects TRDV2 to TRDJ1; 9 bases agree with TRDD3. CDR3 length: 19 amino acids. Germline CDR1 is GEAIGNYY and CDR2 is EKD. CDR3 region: CACERLGTGGLLRTDRLIF. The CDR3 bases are TGTGCCTGTGAAAGATTGGGTACTGGGGGACTCCTGAGGACCGATAGACTCATCTTT.

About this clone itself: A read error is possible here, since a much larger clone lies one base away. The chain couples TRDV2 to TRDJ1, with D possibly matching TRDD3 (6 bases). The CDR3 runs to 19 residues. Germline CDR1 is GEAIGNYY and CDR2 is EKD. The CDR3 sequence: CACDQLHDTFFKYTDRLIF. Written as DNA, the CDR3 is TGTGCCTGTGACCAGTTACACGATACGTTCTTTAAGTACACCGATAGACTCATCTTT.

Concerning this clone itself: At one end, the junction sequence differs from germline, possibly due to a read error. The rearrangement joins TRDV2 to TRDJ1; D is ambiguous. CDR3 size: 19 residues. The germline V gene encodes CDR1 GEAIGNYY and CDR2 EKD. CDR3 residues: CARDPVTYGSLANTDKLIF. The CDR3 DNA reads TGTGCCCGTGACCCCGTAACATATGGGAGTCTGGCTAACACCGATAAACTCATCTTT.

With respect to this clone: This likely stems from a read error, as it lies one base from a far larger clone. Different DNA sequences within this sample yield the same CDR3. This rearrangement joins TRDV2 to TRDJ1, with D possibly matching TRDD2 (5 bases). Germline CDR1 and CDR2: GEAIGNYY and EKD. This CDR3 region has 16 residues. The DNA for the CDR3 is TGTGCTTGTGACATCCTTCGAGGCAAGGACAGCGATAAACTCATCTTT. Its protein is CACDILRGKDSDKLIF.

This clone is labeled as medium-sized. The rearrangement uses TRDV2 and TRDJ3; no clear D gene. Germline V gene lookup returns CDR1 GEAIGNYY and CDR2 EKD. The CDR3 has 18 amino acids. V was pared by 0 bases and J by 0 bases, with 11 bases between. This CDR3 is CACDTLDGSSWDTRQMFF. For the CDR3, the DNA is TGTGCCTGTGACACCCTCGACGGGAGCTCCTGGGACACCCGACAGATGTTTTTC.

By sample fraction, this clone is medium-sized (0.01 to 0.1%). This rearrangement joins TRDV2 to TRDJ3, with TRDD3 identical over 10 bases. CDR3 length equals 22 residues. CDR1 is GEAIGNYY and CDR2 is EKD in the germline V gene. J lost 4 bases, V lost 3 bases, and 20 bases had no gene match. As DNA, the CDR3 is TGTGCCTGTGACCCCGTAAAGGGGGATACGCTCGACCTATCTTGGGACACCCGACAGATGTTTTTC. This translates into CACDPVKGDTLDLSWDTRQMFF.

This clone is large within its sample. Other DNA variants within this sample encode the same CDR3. Written as DNA, the CDR3 is TGTGCCTGTGACACCGCTGGATACGCGGAGTGGGACACCCGACAGATGTTTTTC. Translation: CACDTAGYAEWDTRQMFF. V and J are TRDV2 and TRDJ3, with 7 positions matching TRDD3. CDR3 length: 18 residues. Germline loops: CDR1 GEAIGNYY, CDR2 EKD. With 0 bases clipped from V and 4 bases from J, the junction kept 8 bases outside the gene matches.

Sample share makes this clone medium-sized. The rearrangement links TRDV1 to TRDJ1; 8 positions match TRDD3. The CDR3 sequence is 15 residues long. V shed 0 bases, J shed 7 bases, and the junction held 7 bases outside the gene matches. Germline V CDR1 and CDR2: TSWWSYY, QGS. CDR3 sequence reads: CALGELLLLGGKLIF. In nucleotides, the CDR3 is TGTGCTCTTGGGGAACTGCTCTTACTGGGGGGTAAACTCATCTTT.

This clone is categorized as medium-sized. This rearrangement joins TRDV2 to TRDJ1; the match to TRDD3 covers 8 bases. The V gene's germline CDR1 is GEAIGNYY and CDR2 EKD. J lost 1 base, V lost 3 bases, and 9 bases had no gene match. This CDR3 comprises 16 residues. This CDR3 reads CACDLLGVSPTDKLIF. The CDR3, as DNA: TGTGCCTGTGACTTACTGGGGGTCTCACCCACCGATAAACTCATCTTT.

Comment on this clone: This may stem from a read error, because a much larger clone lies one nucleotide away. CDR3 amino acids: CACDYIQGDHTDKLIF. In DNA form, the CDR3 reads TGTGCCTGTGACTACATACAGGGGGATCACACCGATAAACTCATCTTT. This chain links TRDV2 with TRDJ1, with 7 bases that match TRDD3. Trimming cost V 3 bases and J 0 bases; bases outside gene matches: 9. The length of the CDR3 is 16 residues. CDR1 GEAIGNYY and CDR2 EKD come from the germline V gene.

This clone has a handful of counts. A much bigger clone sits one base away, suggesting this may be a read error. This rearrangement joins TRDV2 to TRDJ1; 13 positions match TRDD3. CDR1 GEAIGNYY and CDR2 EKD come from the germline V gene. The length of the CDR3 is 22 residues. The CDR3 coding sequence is TGTGCCTGTGACAAGATGAAACTGGGGGATACGGAAGTCTCCCTGTACACCGATGAACTCATCTTT. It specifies CACDKMKLGDTEVSLYTDELIF.

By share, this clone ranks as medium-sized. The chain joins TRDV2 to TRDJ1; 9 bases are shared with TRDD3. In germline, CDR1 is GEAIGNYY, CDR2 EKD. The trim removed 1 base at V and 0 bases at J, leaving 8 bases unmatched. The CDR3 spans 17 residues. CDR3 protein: CACDTLLGDQYTDKLIF. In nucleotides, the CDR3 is TGTGCCTGTGACACTCTACTGGGGGACCAGTACACCGATAAACTCATCTTT.

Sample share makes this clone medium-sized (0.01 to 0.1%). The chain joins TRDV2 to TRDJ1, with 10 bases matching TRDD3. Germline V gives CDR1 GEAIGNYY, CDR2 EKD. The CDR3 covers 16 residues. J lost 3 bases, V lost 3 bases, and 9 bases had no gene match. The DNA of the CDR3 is TGTGCCTGTGACTTCATACTGGGGGATGGCCCCGATAAACTCATCTTT. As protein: CACDFILGDGPDKLIF.

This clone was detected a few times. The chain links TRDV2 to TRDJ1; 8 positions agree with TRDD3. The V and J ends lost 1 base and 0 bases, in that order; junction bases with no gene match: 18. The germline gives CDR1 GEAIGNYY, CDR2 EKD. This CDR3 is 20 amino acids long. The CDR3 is CACDTLNPGSGGPYTDKLIF. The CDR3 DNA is TGTGCCTGTGACACGTTAAATCCCGGTTCTGGGGGACCTTACACCGATAAACTCATCTTT.

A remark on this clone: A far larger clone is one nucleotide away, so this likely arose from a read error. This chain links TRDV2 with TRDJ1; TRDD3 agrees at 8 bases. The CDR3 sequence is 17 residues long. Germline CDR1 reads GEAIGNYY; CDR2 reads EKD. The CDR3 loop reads CACGTVGGEEGIPKLIF. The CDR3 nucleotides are TGTGCCTGTGGCACCGTAGGTGGGGAAGAGGGGATACCAAAACTCATCTTT.

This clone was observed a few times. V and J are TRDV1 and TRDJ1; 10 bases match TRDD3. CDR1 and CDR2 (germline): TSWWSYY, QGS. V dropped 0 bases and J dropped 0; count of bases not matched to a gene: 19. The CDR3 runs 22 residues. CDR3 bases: TGTGCTCTTGGGGAACTCCGACCTTCCCCCTTACTGGGGGATCTGTACACCGATAAACTCATCTTT. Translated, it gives CALGELRPSPLLGDLYTDKLIF.

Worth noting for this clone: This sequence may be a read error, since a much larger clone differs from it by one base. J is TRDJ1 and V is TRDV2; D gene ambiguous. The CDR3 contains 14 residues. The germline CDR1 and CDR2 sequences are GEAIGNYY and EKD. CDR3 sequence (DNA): TGTGCCCGTGACCCTCTATTGGACACCGATAAACTCATCTTT. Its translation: CARDPLLDTDKLIF.

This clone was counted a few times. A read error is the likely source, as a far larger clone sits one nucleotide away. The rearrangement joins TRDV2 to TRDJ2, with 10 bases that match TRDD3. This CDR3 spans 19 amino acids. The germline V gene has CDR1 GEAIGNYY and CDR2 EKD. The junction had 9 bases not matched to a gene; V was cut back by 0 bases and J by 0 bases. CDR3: CACDTVLGDAMALTAQLFF. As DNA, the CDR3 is TGTGCCTGTGACACCGTACTGGGGGATGCCATGGCTTTGACAGCACAACTCTTCTTT.

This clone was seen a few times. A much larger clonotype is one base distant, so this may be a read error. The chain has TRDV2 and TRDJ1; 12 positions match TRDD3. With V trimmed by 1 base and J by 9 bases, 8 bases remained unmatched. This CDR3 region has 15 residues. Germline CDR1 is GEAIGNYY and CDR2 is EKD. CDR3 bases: TGTGCCTGTGACACGGTGCTGGGGGATACGGGTGAACTCATCTTT. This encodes CACDTVLGDTGELIF.